Listed below are T cell receptor beta chains from one sample, sequenced in a study of CD8 T cells in acute hepatitis C reinfection. TCRdb's table, derived via immunoSEQ multiplex PCR, lists solely in-frame clones and lacks some. The data hold 35,000 to 40,000 clones, with 85% to 90% observed a single time. The sequenced sample consisted of naive CD8+ T cells from PBMCs. The receptor source for this set is a man aged 30 to 39 with chronic hepatitis C. Both conserved end residues are part of each CDR3. D genes are given only for firm matches. Not all rows give a size; the values are once, few, many and, for expanded clones, a class.

15	TRBD1	.	TRBJ2-1	TRBV11-1	CASSLDRQVDNEQFF	TGTGCCAGCAGCTTGGACAGGCAAGTTGACAATGAGCAGTTCTTC
12	.	.	TRBJ2-7	TRBV19	CASSIGGSEQYF	TGTGCCAGTAGTATAGGAGGGTCCGAGCAGTACTTC
18	TRBD2	.	TRBJ2-1	TRBV2	CASSYEAGGSYSYNEQFF	TGTGCCAGCAGTTATGAAGCGGGAGGGTCCTACTCCTACAATGAGCAGTTCTTC
15	.	.	TRBJ1-5	TRBV15	CATSRDGGGNQPQHF	TGTGCCACCAGCAGAGATGGAGGGGGGAATCAGCCCCAGCATTTT
11	.	.	TRBJ2-1	TRBV11-2	CASSEPAQQFF	TGTGCCAGCAGCGAGCCCGCCCAGCAGTTCTTC
15	.	.	TRBJ2-3	TRBV2	CASNPGSSSTDTQYF	TGTGCCAGCAACCCGGGCAGCTCTAGCACAGATACGCAGTATTTT
13	.	.	TRBJ2-6	TRBV19	CASSIVRNNVLTF	TGTGCCAGTAGTATTGTACGTAACAACGTCCTGACTTTC
13	.	.	TRBJ2-5	TRBV6-5	CASSLWREETQYF	TGTGCCAGCAGTTTATGGAGGGAAGAGACCCAGTACTTC
14	.	.	TRBJ2-2	TRBV7-8	CASNPGPNTGELFF	TGTGCCAGCAACCCTGGACCAAACACCGGGGAGCTGTTTTTT
14	.	.	TRBJ1-5	TRBV5-5	CASSLYGVDQPQHF	TGTGCCAGCAGCTTGTATGGGGTAGATCAGCCCCAGCATTTT
14	.	.	TRBJ2-3	TRBV2	CASSGDTSTDTQYF	TGTGCCAGCAGTGGTGACACTAGCACAGATACGCAGTATTTT
14	.	once	TRBJ2-6	TRBV2	CASRDSSGANVLTF	TGTGCCAGCAGGGACAGCTCTGGGGCCAACGTCCTGACTTTC
15	.	.	TRBJ1-1	TRBV7-6	CASSLVYGANTEAFF	TGTGCCAGCAGCTTAGTATACGGGGCAAACACTGAAGCTTTCTTT
14	.	.	TRBJ1-4	TRBV4-3	CASSQDLGDEKLFF	TGCGCCAGCAGCCAAGATCTGGGAGATGAAAAACTGTTTTTT
12	.	once	TRBJ2-3	TRBV7-8	CASSPSTDTQYF	TGTGCCAGCAGCCCTAGCACAGATACGCAGTATTTT
15	TRBD2	.	TRBJ2-1	TRBV9	CASSPRDSGNREQFF	TGTGCCAGCAGCCCCCGAGATAGCGGGAACCGTGAGCAGTTCTTC
14	.	.	TRBJ1-2	TRBV29-1	CSVAYRDGPYGYTF	TGCAGCGTTGCCTACCGGGACGGACCCTATGGCTACACCTTC
14	.	.	TRBJ1-1	TRBV28	CASTLVGGDTEAFF	TGTGCCAGCACCCTGGTGGGGGGGGACACTGAAGCTTTCTTT
16	TRBD1	.	TRBJ1-4	TRBV12-5	CASGLDRGTTNEKLFF	TGTGCTAGTGGTTTGGACAGGGGAACAACTAATGAAAAACTGTTTTTT
15	.	.	TRBJ2-3	TRBV10-1	CASSEFSPRTDTQYF	TGCGCCAGCAGTGAGTTTAGTCCCCGCACAGATACGCAGTATTTT